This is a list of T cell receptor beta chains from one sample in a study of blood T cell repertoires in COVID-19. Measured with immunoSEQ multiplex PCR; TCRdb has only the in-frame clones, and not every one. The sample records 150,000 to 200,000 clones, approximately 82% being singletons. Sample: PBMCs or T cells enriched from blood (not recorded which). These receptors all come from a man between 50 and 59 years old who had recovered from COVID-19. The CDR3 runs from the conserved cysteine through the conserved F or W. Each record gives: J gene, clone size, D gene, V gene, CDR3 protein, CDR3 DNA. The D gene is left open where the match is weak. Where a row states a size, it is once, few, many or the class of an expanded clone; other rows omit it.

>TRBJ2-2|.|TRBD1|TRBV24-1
CATRTGADTGELFF
TGTGCCACCCGGACAGGGGCGGACACCGGGGAGCTGTTTTTT
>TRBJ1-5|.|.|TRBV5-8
CASSSTQIRSNQPQHF
TGTGCCAGCAGCTCCACACAGATACGAAGCAATCAGCCCCAGCATTTT
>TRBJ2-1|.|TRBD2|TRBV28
CASSLSSSGGAYEQFF
TGTGCCAGCAGTTTATCGTCTAGCGGGGGGGCCTATGAGCAGTTCTTC
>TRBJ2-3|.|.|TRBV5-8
CASRAAGGTDTQYF
TGTGCCAGCAGAGCGGCAGGGGGCACAGATACGCAGTATTTT
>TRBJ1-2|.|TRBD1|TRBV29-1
CSVEMQGANYGYTF
TGCAGCGTTGAAATGCAGGGGGCTAACTATGGCTACACCTTC
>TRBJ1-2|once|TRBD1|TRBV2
CATPGGGLGGYTF
TGTGCCACCCCGGGAGGGGGCTTGGGTGGCTACACCTTC
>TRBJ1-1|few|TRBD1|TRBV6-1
CASSDLGQGVSAFF
TGTGCCAGCAGTGACCTAGGACAGGGAGTTTCAGCTTTCTTT
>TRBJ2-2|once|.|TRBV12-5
CASARGGNTGELFF
TGTGCTAGTGCCCGAGGAGGGAACACCGGGGAGCTGTTTTTT
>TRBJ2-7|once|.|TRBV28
CASSLTGNEQYF
TGTGCCAGCAGTTTAACGGGAAACGAGCAGTACTTC
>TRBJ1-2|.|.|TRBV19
CASSPLTEGYGYTF
TGTGCCAGTAGTCCCCTCACAGAAGGCTATGGCTACACCTTC
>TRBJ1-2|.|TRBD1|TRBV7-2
CASSSWDRGIDGYTF
TGTGCCAGCAGCTCTTGGGACAGGGGTATCGATGGCTACACCTTC
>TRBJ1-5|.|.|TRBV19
CASSGGGENNQPQHF
TGTGCCAGTAGTGGGGGGGGCGAAAACAATCAGCCCCAGCATTTT
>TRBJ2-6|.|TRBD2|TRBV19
CASSIPGRVGANVLTF
TGTGCCAGTAGTATACCCGGGAGGGTGGGGGCCAACGTCCTGACTTTC
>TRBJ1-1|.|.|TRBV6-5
CGSGNTEAFF
TGTGGGTCGGGGAACACTGAAGCTTTCTTT
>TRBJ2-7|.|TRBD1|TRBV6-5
CASSYRGQGVYEQYF
TGTGCCAGCAGTTACAGGGGACAGGGGGTATACGAGCAGTACTTC
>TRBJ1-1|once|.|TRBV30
CAWSDNRRGSAEAFF
TGTGCCTGGAGTGATAACCGCAGGGGAAGCGCTGAAGCTTTCTTT
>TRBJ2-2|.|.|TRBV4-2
CASSQDVGGVTGELFF
TGTGCCAGCAGCCAAGATGTAGGGGGGGTAACCGGGGAGCTGTTTTTT
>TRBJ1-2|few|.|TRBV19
CASSSLAAYGYTF
TGTGCCAGTAGTTCACTGGCGGCCTATGGCTACACCTTC
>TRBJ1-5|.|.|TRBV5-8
CASSPGVLASNQPQHF
TGTGCCAGCAGCCCGGGGGTCCTGGCTAGCAATCAGCCCCAGCATTTT
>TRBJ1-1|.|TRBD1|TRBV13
CASSPGQGSEAFF
TGTGCCAGCAGCCCTGGACAGGGCTCTGAAGCTTTCTTT
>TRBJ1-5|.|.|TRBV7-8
CASSYQGDRQPQHF
TGTGCCAGCAGCTATCAGGGTGATCGTCAGCCCCAGCATTTT
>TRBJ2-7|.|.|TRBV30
CAWSSPFDNSYEQYF
TGTGCCTGGAGTTCTCCCTTTGACAATAGCTACGAGCAGTACTTC
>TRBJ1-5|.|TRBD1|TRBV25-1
CASSGSGTGDNQPQHF
TGTGCCAGCAGTGGATCCGGGACAGGGGACAATCAGCCCCAGCATTTT
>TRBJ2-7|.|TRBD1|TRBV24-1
CATSERTGGGYEQYF
TGTGCCACCAGTGAACGGACAGGGGGCGGTTACGAGCAGTACTTC
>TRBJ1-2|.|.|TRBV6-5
CASRGQLANYGYTF
TGTGCCAGCAGAGGACAGTTAGCTAACTATGGCTACACCTTC
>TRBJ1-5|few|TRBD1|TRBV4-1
CASSQGGTGGIAQHF
TGCGCCAGCAGCCAAGGGGGGACAGGGGGGATAGCCCAGCATTTT
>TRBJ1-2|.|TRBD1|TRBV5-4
CASSPPGQGAYGYTF
TGTGCCAGCAGCCCGCCGGGACAGGGAGCCTATGGCTACACCTTC